Presented here are 4 T cell receptor beta chains from one specimen sequenced in a study of T cells in Graves' hyperthyroidism and ophthalmopathy. Template material for amplifying TCR beta CDR3 regions consisted of RNA transcripts. The HTBI primer set was used in a first-round RT-PCR of the TCR CDR3. TCRdb independently ran MiXCR on the multiplex PCR reads; one entry per CDR3 protein. The repertoire holds about 560,000 distinct CDR3 sequences, with roughly 17% as singletons. The sequenced sample was blood. All receptors derive from a woman in her late teens or twenties with Graves' hyperthyroidism.

This rearrangement joins TRBV6-5 to TRBJ2-1, with 7 bases that match TRBD1. V lost 2 bases, J lost 6 bases, and 4 bases stayed unmatched. From germline, CDR1 is MNHEY and CDR2 SVGAGI. This CDR3 is built from 14 residues. CDR3 sequence (DNA): TGTGCCAGCAGTTACAGGGGGCGAGTCAATGAGCAGTTCTTC. Residues: CASSYRGRVNEQFF.

V usage is TRBV9 and J usage is TRBJ2-3; D is unresolved. From germline, CDR1 is SGDLS and CDR2 YYNGEE. The CDR3 extends over 15 amino acids. V dropped 0 bases and J dropped 7 bases, with 15 bases sitting between them. The CDR3 DNA follows: TGTGCCAGCAGCGTAGATTATGAGGACCGTAATACGCAGTATTTT. This translates into CASSVDYEDRNTQYF.

The V gene is TRBV19, the J gene TRBJ1-2; no definite D call. The V and J ends lost 1 base and 6 bases respectively, with 9 bases between them. This CDR3 is 13 amino acids long. CDR1 LNHDA and CDR2 SQIVND come from the germline V gene (reference sequence). This CDR3 reads CASSIVEGNGYTF. Here the CDR3 DNA reads TGTGCCAGTAGTATAGTAGAGGGTAATGGCTACACCTTC.

The V gene is TRBV19, the J gene TRBJ2-5; possibly TRBD2 for D (5 bases). The germline V gene has CDR1 LNHDA and CDR2 SQIVND (reference sequence). V was cut by 3 bases and J by 2 bases, with 7 bases left in between. The CDR3 extends over 13 amino acids. The CDR3: CASSMGVQETQYF. The CDR3 coding sequence is TGTGCCAGTAGTATGGGAGTGCAAGAGACCCAGTACTTC.